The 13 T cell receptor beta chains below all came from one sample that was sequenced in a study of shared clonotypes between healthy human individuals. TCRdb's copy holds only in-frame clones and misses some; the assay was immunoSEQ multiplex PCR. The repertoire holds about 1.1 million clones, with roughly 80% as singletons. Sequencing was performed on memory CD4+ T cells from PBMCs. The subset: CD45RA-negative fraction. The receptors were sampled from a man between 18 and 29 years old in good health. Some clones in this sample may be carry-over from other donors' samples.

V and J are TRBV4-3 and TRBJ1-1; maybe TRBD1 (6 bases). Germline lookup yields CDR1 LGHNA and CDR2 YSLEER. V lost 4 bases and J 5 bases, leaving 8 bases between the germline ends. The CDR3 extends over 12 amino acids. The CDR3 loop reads CASSRTGTEAFF. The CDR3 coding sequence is TGCGCCAGCAGCCGAACAGGGACTGAAGCTTTCTTT.

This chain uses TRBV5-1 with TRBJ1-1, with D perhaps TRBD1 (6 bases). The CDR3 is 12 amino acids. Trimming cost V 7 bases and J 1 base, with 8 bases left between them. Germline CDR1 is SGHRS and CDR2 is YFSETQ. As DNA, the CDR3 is TGCGCCAGCGGGGGGCAGAACACTGAAGCTTTCTTT. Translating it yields CASGGQNTEAFF.

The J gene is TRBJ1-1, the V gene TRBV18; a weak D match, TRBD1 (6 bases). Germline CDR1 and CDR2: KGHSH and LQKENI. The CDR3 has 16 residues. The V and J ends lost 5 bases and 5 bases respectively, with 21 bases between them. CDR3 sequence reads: CASSTYRAEVETEAFF. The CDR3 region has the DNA TGTGCCAGCTCAACATACAGGGCGGAAGTTGAGACTGAAGCTTTCTTT.

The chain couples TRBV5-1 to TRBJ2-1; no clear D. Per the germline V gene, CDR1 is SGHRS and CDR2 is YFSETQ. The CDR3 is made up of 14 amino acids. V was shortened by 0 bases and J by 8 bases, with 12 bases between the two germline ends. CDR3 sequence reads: CASSLASPTDEQFF. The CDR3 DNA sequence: TGCGCCAGCAGCTTGGCCAGTCCGACGGATGAGCAGTTCTTC.

In DNA, the CDR3 is TGTGCTAGTGCCGGGGCGTCGAACTATGGCTACACCTTC. Translated, it gives CASAGASNYGYTF. The chain is built from TRBV12-5 and TRBJ1-2; perhaps TRBD1 as D (5 bases). V lost 7 bases to trimming and J lost 2 bases, with 11 bases between them. The CDR3 loop spans 13 amino acids. Germline assignment: CDR1 LGHNT and CDR2 FRNRAP.

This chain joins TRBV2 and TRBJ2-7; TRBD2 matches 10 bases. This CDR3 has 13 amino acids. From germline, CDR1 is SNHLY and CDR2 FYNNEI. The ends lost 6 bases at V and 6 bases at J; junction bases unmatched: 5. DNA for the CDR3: TGTGCCAGCAGGGGGGGACTAGCGACCGAGCAGTACTTC. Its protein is CASRGGLATEQYF.

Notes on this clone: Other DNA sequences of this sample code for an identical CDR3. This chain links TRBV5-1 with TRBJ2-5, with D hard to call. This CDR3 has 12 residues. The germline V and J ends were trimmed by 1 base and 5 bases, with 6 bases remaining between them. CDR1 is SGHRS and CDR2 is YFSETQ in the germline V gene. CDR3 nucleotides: TGCGCCAGCAGCTTGAATGGGGAGACCCAGTACTTC. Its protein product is CASSLNGETQYF.

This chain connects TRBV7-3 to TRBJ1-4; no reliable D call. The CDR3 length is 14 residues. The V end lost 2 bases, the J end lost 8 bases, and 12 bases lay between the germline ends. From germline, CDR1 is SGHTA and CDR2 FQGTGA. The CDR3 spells CASSLPRQNEKLFF. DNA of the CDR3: TGTGCCAGCAGCTTACCCCGTCAGAACGAAAAACTGTTTTTT.

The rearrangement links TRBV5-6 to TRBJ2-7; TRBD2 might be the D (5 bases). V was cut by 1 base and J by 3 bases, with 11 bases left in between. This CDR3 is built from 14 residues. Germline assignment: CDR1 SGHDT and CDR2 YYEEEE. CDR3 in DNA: TGTGCCAGCAGCTTGTACGGGGTGGTCTACGAGCAGTACTTC. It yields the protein CASSLYGVVYEQYF. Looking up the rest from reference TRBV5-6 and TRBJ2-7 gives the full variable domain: DAGVTQSPTHLIKTRGQQVTLRCSPKSGHDTVSWYQQALGQGPQFIFQYYEEEERQRGNFPDRFSGHQFPNYSSELNVNALLLGDSALYLCASSLYGVVYEQYFGPGTRLTVT.

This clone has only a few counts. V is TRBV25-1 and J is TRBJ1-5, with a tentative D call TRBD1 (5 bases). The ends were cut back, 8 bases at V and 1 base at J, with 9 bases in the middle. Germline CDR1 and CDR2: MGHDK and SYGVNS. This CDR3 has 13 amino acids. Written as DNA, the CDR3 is TGTGCCAGCTTTCGGGGGAGCAATCAGCCCCAGCATTTT. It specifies CASFRGSNQPQHF.

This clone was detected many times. The CDR3 protein is CASSRSGSFNEQYF. In DNA form, the CDR3 reads TGTGCCAGCAGTCGTAGCGGGAGTTTCAACGAGCAGTACTTC. V is TRBV28 and J is TRBJ2-7; 9 nucleotides align to TRBD2. This CDR3 spans 14 amino acids. Germline lookup yields CDR1 MDHEN and CDR2 SYDVKM. J was trimmed by 5 bases and V by 5 bases; bases with no gene match: 7. Together with reference TRBV28 and TRBJ2-7, the CDR3 gives the full variable domain: DVKVTQSSRYLVKRTGEKVFLECVQDMDHENMFWYRQDPGLGLRLIYFSYDVKMKEKGDIPEGYSVSREKKERFSLILESASTNQTSMYLCASSRSGSFNEQYFGPGTRLTVT.

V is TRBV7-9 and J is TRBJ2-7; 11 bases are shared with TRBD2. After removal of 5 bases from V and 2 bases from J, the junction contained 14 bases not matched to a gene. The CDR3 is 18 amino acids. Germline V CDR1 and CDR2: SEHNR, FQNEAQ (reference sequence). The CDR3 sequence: CASSAALGSGRAAYEQYF. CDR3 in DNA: TGTGCCAGCAGCGCAGCCCTTGGTAGCGGGAGGGCGGCCTACGAGCAGTACTTC.

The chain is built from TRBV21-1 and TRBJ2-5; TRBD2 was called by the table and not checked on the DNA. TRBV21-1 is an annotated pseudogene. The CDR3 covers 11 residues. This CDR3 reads CATHPEGTQYF. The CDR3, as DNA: TGTGCCACCCACCCAGAGGGGACCCAGTACTTC.